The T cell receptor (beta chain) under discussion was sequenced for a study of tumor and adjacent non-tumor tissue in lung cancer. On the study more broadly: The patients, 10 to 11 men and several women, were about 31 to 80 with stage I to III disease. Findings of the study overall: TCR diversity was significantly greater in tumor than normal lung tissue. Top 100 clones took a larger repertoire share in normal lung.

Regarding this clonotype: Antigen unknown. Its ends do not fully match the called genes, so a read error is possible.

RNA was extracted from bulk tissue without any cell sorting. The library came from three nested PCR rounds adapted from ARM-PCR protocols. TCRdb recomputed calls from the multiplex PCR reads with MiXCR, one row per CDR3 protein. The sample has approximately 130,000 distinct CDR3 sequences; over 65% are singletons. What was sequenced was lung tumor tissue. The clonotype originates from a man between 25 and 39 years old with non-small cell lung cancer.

The CDR3 reads CASRITYTRYF. For the CDR3, the DNA is TGCGCCAGCAGGATCACATATACGCGGTATTTT. The chain combines TRBV10-2 with TRBJ2-3, with D unresolved. The CDR3 spans 11 residues. Germline V gene sequence: CDR1 WSHSY, CDR2 SAAADI.